The next 18 T cell receptor beta chains were all read from a single sample in a study of T cell repertoires in cytomegalovirus infection. TCRdb redid the calling of the reads with MiXCR, one entry per CDR3 protein. The table shows fewer than 200,000 distinct CDR3 sequences, with roughly 14% occurring only once. Material for sequencing was PBMCs. The source is a human donor in good health (CMV status not recorded). Some clones in this sample may be carry-over from other donors' samples.

This clonotype was seen at least ten times. The J gene is TRBJ2-2, the V gene TRBV7-6; TRBD2 matches 7 bases. CDR1 and CDR2 (germline): SGHVS, FNYEAQ. V was pared by 6 bases and J by 0 bases, with 7 bases of the junction left unmatched. The CDR3 is made up of 16 amino acids. The CDR3 region has the DNA TGTGCCAGCAGTCGCGCTGGGGGGGCGAACACCGGGGAGCTGTTTTTT. This encodes CASSRAGGANTGELFF. Combining the CDR3 with reference TRBV7-6 and TRBJ2-2 gives the whole variable domain GAGVSQSPRYKVTKRGQDVALRCDPISGHVSLYWYRQALGQGPEFLTYFNYEAQQDKSGLPNDRFSAERPEGSISTLTIQRTEQRDSAMYRCASSRAGGANTGELFFGEGSRLTVL.

The chain uses TRBV5-5 and TRBJ2-3, with a weak D call TRBD1 (6 bases). There are 15 residues in the CDR3. Germline V CDR1 and CDR2: SGHKS, YYEKEE (reference sequence). Trimming removed 3 bases from V and 2 bases from J, with 13 bases in between. CDR3 nucleotide sequence: TGTGCCAGCAGCTGGGGGCCGGAAATCACAGATACGCAGTATTTT. It translates to CASSWGPEITDTQYF.

This clonotype was counted at least ten times. This chain's CDR3 is CASSWLEGDNEQFF. The CDR3 coding sequence is TGTGCCAGCAGCTGGCTCGAGGGCGACAATGAGCAGTTCTTC. This sequence joins TRBV7-3 and TRBJ2-1; D may be TRBD2 (5 bases). V lost 4 bases and J lost 5, with 12 bases in between. Germline CDR1 reads SGHTA; CDR2 reads FQGTGA. The CDR3 is 14 residues long. Drawing the rest from reference TRBV7-3 and TRBJ2-1, the complete variable domain is GAGVSQTPSNKVTEKGKYVELRCDPISGHTALYWYRQSLGQGPEFLIYFQGTGAADDSGLPNDRFFAVRPEGSVSTLKIQRTERGDSAVYLCASSWLEGDNEQFFGPGTRLTVL.

The genes are TRBV19 and TRBJ2-1, with 11 nucleotides matching TRBD2. The CDR3 has 20 residues. Per germline, CDR1 LNHDA and CDR2 SQIVND (reference sequence). Unmatched junction bases numbered 15, after V lost 5 bases and J lost 0 bases. The CDR3 reads CASSVPGLAVARFSYNEQFF. In DNA form, the CDR3 reads TGTGCCAGTAGTGTTCCGGGACTAGCGGTTGCTAGATTCTCCTACAATGAGCAGTTCTTC.

This clonotype has a count of ten or more. The chain joins TRBV7-6 to TRBJ2-1, with D perhaps TRBD2 (5 bases). This CDR3 has 14 residues. Trimming removed 0 bases at V and 8 bases at J, with 11 bases between. Germline CDR1 is SGHVS and CDR2 is FNYEAQ. The CDR3 protein is CASSLARVVDEQFF. The CDR3 nucleotides read TGTGCCAGCAGCTTAGCGAGGGTGGTCGATGAGCAGTTCTTC.

This clonotype has at least ten counts. The genes are TRBV7-6 and TRBJ2-7; the D is unclear. CDR1 is SGHVS and CDR2 is FNYEAQ in the germline V gene. The CDR3 is 11 residues long. Trimming left V 1 base short and J 7 bases short, with 5 bases between. CDR3 sequence: CASSLGREQYF. CDR3 coding DNA: TGTGCCAGCAGCTTAGGGCGGGAGCAGTACTTC.

This clonotype was observed many times. The chain combines TRBV6-5 with TRBJ1-1, with 7 bases lining up with TRBD1. This CDR3 has 15 residues. In germline, CDR1 is MNHEY, CDR2 SVGAGI. With 0 bases clipped from V and 3 bases from J, the junction kept 4 bases outside the gene matches. The CDR3 is CASSYSSRGYTEAFF. The CDR3 bases are TGTGCCAGCAGTTACTCTTCCAGGGGGTACACTGAAGCTTTCTTT.

V is TRBV14 and J is TRBJ2-1; the D is unclear. The CDR3 length is 13 residues. CDR1 and CDR2 (germline): SGHDN, FVKESK. Trimming took 4 bases from V and 4 from J, leaving 8 bases between them. CDR3 loop: CASSPLRYNEQFF. The CDR3 DNA follows: TGTGCCAGCAGCCCCCTCCGGTACAATGAGCAGTTCTTC.

The gene calls are TRBV29-1 and TRBJ2-1; D is ambiguous. Germline lookup yields CDR1 SQVTM and CDR2 ANQGSEA. Between the trimmed V and J ends, which lost 7 bases and 0 bases, there was a span of 10 bases. This CDR3 comprises 13 residues. For the CDR3, the DNA is TGCAGCGCCCGGTCGAGCTCCTACAATGAGCAGTTCTTC. It specifies CSARSSSYNEQFF.

The chain joins TRBV12-3 or TRBV12-4 to TRBJ2-2; D uncertain. CDR3 length: 12 residues. Trimming pared 7 bases from V and 5 bases from J, leaving 8 bases between. The chain's CDR3 is CASIYVTGELFF. In nucleotides, the CDR3 is TGTGCCAGCATCTATGTTACCGGGGAGCTGTTTTTT.

This clonotype was detected ten times or more. The rearrangement uses TRBV7-8 and TRBJ2-3; tentatively, D is TRBD2 (5 bases). This CDR3 region has 15 residues. Between the trimmed V and J ends, which lost 6 bases and 0 bases, there was a span of 13 bases. The germline V gene encodes CDR1 SGHVS and CDR2 FQNEAQ. Here the CDR3 reads CASRERTASTDTQYF. For the CDR3, the DNA is TGTGCCAGCAGGGAAAGGACTGCTAGCACAGATACGCAGTATTTT.

The chain joins TRBV29-1 to TRBJ2-2, with D tentatively TRBD1 (6 bases). The CDR3 is 11 amino acids. V was trimmed by 7 bases and J by 4 bases, leaving 7 bases between them. Looked up from germline, CDR1 is SQVTM and CDR2 is ANQGSEA. The CDR3 DNA reads as TGCAGCGCACAGGGCACCGGGGAGCTGTTTTTT. It codes for CSAQGTGELFF.

This chain connects TRBV29-1 to TRBJ2-2; 7 positions match TRBD2. After removal of 4 bases from V and 1 base from J, the junction contained 3 bases not matched to a gene. Germline V gene data show CDR1 as SQVTM and CDR2 as ANQGSEA. This CDR3 is built from 14 residues. Here the CDR3 reads CSVALAVNTGELFF. CDR3 sequence (DNA): TGCAGCGTTGCTCTAGCGGTGAACACCGGGGAGCTGTTTTTT.

This clonotype has ten or more counts. The V gene is TRBV12-3 or TRBV12-4, the J gene TRBJ1-2, with a possible D match to TRBD1 (5 bases). Trimming stripped 3 bases from V and 5 bases from J, with 16 bases between. The CDR3 is made up of 15 amino acids. The CDR3 nucleotides read TGTGCCAGCAGTTTGGGAACAGGCCCCATATATGGCTACACCTTC. Encoded protein: CASSLGTGPIYGYTF.

V usage is TRBV7-9 and J usage is TRBJ2-5; a weak D match, TRBD2 (5 bases). The V gene's germline CDR1 is SEHNR and CDR2 FQNEAQ (reference sequence). V shed 5 bases and J shed 7 bases, with 11 bases lying between them. The CDR3 consists of 12 residues. CDR3 bases: TGTGCCAGCAGCCTCGTGGGGAGGACCCAGTACTTC. Protein product: CASSLVGRTQYF.

This clonotype came up many times. The rearrangement uses TRBV29-1 and TRBJ1-1; TRBD1 matches at 11 bases. Germline-derived CDR1 and CDR2 are SQVTM and ANQGSEA. The CDR3 consists of 14 residues. V lost 5 bases to trimming and J lost 4 bases; unmatched junction nucleotides: 6. The CDR3 sequence is CSVSGTGGSTEAFF. DNA of the CDR3: TGCAGCGTTTCCGGGACAGGGGGAAGCACTGAAGCTTTCTTT.

This clonotype has ten or more counts. This chain links TRBV28 with TRBJ1-5; D unclear. CDR1 and CDR2 from the germline V gene are MDHEN and SYDVKM. V dropped 3 bases and J dropped 5 bases, with 11 bases sitting between them. The CDR3 runs 14 residues. CDR3 in amino acids: CASSFMGADQPQHF. CDR3 sequence (DNA): TGTGCCAGCAGTTTTATGGGAGCCGATCAGCCCCAGCATTTT. Full variable domain (remainder filled in from reference TRBV28 and TRBJ1-5): DVKVTQSSRYLVKRTGEKVFLECVQDMDHENMFWYRQDPGLGLRLIYFSYDVKMKEKGDIPEGYSVSREKKERFSLILESASTNQTSMYLCASSFMGADQPQHFGDGTRLSIL.

This clonotype came up a few times. The chain couples TRBV11-2 to TRBJ2-7; the match to TRBD1 covers 7 bases. The CDR3 has 13 residues. In germline, CDR1 is SGHAT, CDR2 FQNNGV. V shed 5 bases and J 5 bases; nucleotides not matched to a gene: 6. CDR3 nucleotides: TGTGCCAGCAGCAGTACAGGGGCCCACGAGCAGTACTTC. It codes for CASSSTGAHEQYF.